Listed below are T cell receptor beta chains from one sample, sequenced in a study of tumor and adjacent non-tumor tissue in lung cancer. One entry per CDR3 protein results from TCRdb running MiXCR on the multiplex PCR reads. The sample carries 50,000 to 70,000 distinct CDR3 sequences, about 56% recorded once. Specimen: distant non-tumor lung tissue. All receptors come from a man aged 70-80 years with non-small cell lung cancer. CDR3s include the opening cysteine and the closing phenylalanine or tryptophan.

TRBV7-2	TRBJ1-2	CASSEPGGYGYTF
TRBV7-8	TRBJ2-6	CASSSPSMDRGISGANVLTF
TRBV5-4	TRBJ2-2	CASSLYRMVGELFF
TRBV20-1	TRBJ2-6	CSAQQDTSGANVLTF
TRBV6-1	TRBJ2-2	CTSTGRKNIGELFF
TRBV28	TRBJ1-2	CASADHGTGQYGYTF
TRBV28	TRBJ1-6	CASSLQQGGNSPLHF
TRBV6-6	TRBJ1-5	CASNPNSNQPQHF
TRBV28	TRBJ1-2	CASSLEVMGIYGYTF
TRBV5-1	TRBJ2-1	CASSSQRLDYLYNEQFF
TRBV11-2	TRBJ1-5	CASGFSQNQPQHF
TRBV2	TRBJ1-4	CASNVQGAEEKLFF
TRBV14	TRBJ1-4	CASSQGPKLFF
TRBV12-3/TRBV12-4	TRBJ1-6	CASSVEGGSYNSPSHF
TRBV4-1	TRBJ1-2	CASSRTSPTLYGYTF
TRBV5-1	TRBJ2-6	CASTPGGTNVLTF
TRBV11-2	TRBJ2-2	CASNLDRLAPAGELFF